This TCR beta chain stems from a study of blood T cell repertoires in COVID-19. Germline V gene lookup returns CDR1 KGHSH and CDR2 LQKENI. This CDR3 is built from 13 residues. Trimming cost V 1 base and J 6 bases, with 9 bases left between them. As handled by the study authors: How many nucleated cells were present was estimated from reference gene primer amplification. The repertoire was sequenced with immunoSEQ multiplex PCR; TCRdb's copy has only in-frame clones and lacks some. V, J and clone size are those of that table, while D and trimming were read from the DNA. The table lists 50,000 to 65,000 clones, about four fifths of them singletons, with around 22% in the top ten.

J is TRBJ1-2 and V is TRBV18; no firm D call. The material sequenced was peripheral blood. This sequence was found in a woman aged 55-70 years with acute or convalescent COVID-19. Here the CDR3 DNA reads TGTGCCAGCTCACCACAGGAGGTGGATGGCTACACCTTC. Its protein product is CASSPQEVDGYTF. Using reference TRBV18 and TRBJ1-2 for the parts outside the CDR3, the full variable domain is NAGVMQNPRHLVRRRGQEARLRCSPMKGHSHVYWYRQLPEEGLKFMVYLQKENIIDESGMPKERFSAEFPKEGPSILRIQQVVRGDSAAYFCASSPQEVDGYTFGSGTRLTVV.